Listed below are T cell receptor beta chains from one sample, sequenced in a study of blood T cell repertoires in COVID-19. TCRdb's copy holds only in-frame clones and misses some; the assay was immunoSEQ multiplex PCR. The table records over 250,000 clones, 70% to 90% of them present only once. Sequenced input: peripheral blood. The receptors were sampled from a woman between 40 and 55 years old who had recovered from COVID-19. Both conserved end residues are part of each CDR3. The D gene is left open where the match is weak. A row's size may be missing; if present it is once, few, many or a size class.

clone_size	d_call	j_call	v_call	cdr3_nt	cdr3_aa
NA	TRBD1	TRBJ1-2	TRBV9	TGTGCCAGCAGCGTAGAGGGACAGCCTCGGTCCGGCTACACCTTC	CASSVEGQPRSGYTF
NA	TRBD1	TRBJ1-2	TRBV7-2	TGTGCCAGCAGCTCCTCAGGGGGTACCTATGGCTACACCTTC	CASSSSGGTYGYTF
once	NA	TRBJ2-5	TRBV20-1	TGCAGTGCTAAGCGGCAAGAGACCCAGTACTTC	CSAKRQETQYF
NA	TRBD2	TRBJ2-3	TRBV5-1	TGCGCCAGCAGCCCGGGGGGCGCTAGCGGGAGGTGGACAGATACGCAGTATTTT	CASSPGGASGRWTDTQYF
NA	NA	TRBJ1-6	TRBV3-1/TRBV3-2	TGTGCCAGCAGCCCCCAGGGGCTTTCACCCCTCCACTTT	CASSPQGLSPLHF
NA	NA	TRBJ2-3	TRBV30	TGTGCCTGGGGGATAGGGAGCCCTAGCACAGATACGCAGTATTTT	CAWGIGSPSTDTQYF
NA	TRBD1	TRBJ1-2	TRBV24-1	TGTGCCACCAGTGATTTGGGGCAGGGGGGCTATGGCTACACCTTC	CATSDLGQGGYGYTF
NA	TRBD2	TRBJ2-2	TRBV6-2/TRBV6-3	TGTGCCAGCAGTAGCGGGGCCGGGGAGCTGTTTTTT	CASSSGAGELFF
NA	TRBD1	TRBJ1-4	TRBV7-9	TGTGCCAGCAGCACGGGGGCCAGGGGGACTAATGAAAAACTGTTTTTT	CASSTGARGTNEKLFF
NA	TRBD1	TRBJ1-2	TRBV19	TGTGCCAGTAGTGGGCCCAGGGGGGCTTATGGCTACACCTTC	CASSGPRGAYGYTF
NA	NA	TRBJ2-1	TRBV11-3	TGTGCCAGCAGCTTAGCCGGGAGTCGGGATGAGCAGTTCTTC	CASSLAGSRDEQFF
NA	NA	TRBJ1-5	TRBV6-6	TGTGCCAGCAGCTTCGGGTATAGCAATCAGCCCCAGCATTTT	CASSFGYSNQPQHF
NA	TRBD1	TRBJ1-6	TRBV27	TGTGCCAGCAGTCCCCGACAGGGGGGGGCTGGTAATTCACCCCTCCACTTT	CASSPRQGGAGNSPLHF
NA	TRBD2	TRBJ2-3	TRBV7-3	TGTGCCAGCAGCTGGGGGGGTGGCACAGATACGCAGTATTTT	CASSWGGGTDTQYF
NA	NA	TRBJ2-7	TRBV12-3/TRBV12-4	TGTGCCAGCAGTTTTTCCAGGGGGAGGGAGCAGTACTTC	CASSFSRGREQYF
NA	TRBD2	TRBJ2-1	TRBV28	TGTGCCAGCAGCCGCGGGACTAGCGGGATATGGGCGCACAATGAGCAGTTCTTC	CASSRGTSGIWAHNEQFF
NA	TRBD1	TRBJ1-2	TRBV6-1	TGTGCCAGCAGGGAAGGGACAGGGGTTGGCTACACCTTC	CASREGTGVGYTF
NA	NA	TRBJ1-3	TRBV5-1	TGCGCCAGCAGCATTACAGGGACTGGAAACACCATATATTTT	CASSITGTGNTIYF
NA	NA	TRBJ2-1	TRBV29-1	TGCAGCGTTGTCTCCTGGGCAGCCTCCAATGAGCAGTTCTTC	CSVVSWAASNEQFF
NA	NA	TRBJ2-2	TRBV28	TGTGCCAGCAGGAAGTTACTCCCCGGGGAGCTGTTTTTT	CASRKLLPGELFF
NA	TRBD1	TRBJ1-1	TRBV7-9	TGTGCCAGTGGGGGACAGCAGAACACTGAAGCTTTCTTT	CASGGQQNTEAFF
few	NA	TRBJ2-5	TRBV3-1/TRBV3-2	TGTGCCAGCAGCCGCCGGGGGAAAGAGACCCAGTACTTC	CASSRRGKETQYF